The subject of this entry is one T cell receptor beta chain. The antigen remains unidentified. TCRdb recomputed calls from the reads with MiXCR, one row per CDR3 protein. This table has approximately 990,000 distinct CDR3 sequences, approximately 32% appearing once. The entry originates in a study of T cell repertoires in cytomegalovirus infection. Study-wide findings and caveats: Across the ex vivo response, the dominant clonotypes were HLA-C-restricted CMV-specific TCR beta clonotypes. Summed public TCR beta family frequency identified CMV carriers bearing the relevant HLA.

The CDR3 is 14 amino acids. Germline CDR1 SGHNT, CDR2 YYREEE (reference sequence). J was trimmed by 3 bases and V by 3 bases; bases with no gene match: 6. The V call is TRBV5-4, the J call TRBJ2-7; 7 bases align to TRBD1. The sequence was collected from a human donor in good health (CMV status not recorded). Some clones in this sample may be carry-over from other donors' samples. The input for sequencing was cultured CD8+ T cells from PBMCs, taken from culture after CMV antigen stimulation. CDR3: CASSSGTADYEQYF. CDR3 in DNA: TGTGCCAGCAGCTCCGGGACAGCGGACTACGAGCAGTACTTC.